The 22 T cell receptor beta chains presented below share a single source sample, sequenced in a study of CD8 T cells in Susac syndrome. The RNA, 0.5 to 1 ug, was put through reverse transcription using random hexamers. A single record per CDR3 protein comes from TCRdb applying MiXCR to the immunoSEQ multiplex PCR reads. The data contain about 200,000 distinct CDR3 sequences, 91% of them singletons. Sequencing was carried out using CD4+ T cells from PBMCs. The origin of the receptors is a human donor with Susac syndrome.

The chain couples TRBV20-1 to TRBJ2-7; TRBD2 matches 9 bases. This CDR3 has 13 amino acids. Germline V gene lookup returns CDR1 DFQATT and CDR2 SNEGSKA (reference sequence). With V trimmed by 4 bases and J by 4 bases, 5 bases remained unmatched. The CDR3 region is CSATLAGVYEQYF. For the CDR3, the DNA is TGCAGTGCTACCTTAGCGGGGGTATACGAGCAGTACTTC.

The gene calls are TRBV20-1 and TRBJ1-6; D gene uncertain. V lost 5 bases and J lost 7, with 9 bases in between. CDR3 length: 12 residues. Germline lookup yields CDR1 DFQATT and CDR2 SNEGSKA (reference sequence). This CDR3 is CSARPGNSPLHF. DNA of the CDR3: TGCAGTGCTCGCCCCGGGAATTCACCCCTCCACTTT.

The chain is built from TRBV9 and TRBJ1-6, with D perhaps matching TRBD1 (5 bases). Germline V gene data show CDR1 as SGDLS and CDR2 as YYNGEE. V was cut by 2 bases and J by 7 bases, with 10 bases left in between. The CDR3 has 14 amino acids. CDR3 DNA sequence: TGTGCCAGCAGCGTGACAGCAGAGAATTCACCCCTCCACTTT. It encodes CASSVTAENSPLHF.

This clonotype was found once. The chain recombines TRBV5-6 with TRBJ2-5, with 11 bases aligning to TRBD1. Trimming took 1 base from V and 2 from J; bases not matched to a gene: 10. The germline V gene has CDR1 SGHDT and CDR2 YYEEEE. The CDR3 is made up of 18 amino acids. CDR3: CASSLFRGTGGTQETQYF. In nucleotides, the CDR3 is TGTGCCAGCAGCTTGTTTCGCGGGACAGGGGGGACTCAAGAGACCCAGTACTTC. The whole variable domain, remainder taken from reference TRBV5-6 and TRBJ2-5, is DAGVTQSPTHLIKTRGQQVTLRCSPKSGHDTVSWYQQALGQGPQFIFQYYEEEERQRGNFPDRFSGHQFPNYSSELNVNALLLGDSALYLCASSLFRGTGGTQETQYFGPGTRLLVL.

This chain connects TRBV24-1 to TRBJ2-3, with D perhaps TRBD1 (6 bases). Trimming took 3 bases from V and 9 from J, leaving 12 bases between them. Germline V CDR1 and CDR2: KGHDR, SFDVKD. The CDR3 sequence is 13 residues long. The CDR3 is CATSDETGKTQYF. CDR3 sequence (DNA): TGTGCCACCAGTGATGAAACAGGGAAGACGCAGTATTTT.

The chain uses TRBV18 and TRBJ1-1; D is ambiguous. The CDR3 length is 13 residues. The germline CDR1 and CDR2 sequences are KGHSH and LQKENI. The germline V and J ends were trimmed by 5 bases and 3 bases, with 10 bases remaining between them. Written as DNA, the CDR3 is TGTGCCAGCTCAGCAATAGAGGACACTGAAGCTTTCTTT. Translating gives CASSAIEDTEAFF. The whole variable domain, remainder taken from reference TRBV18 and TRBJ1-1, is NAGVMQNPRHLVRRRGQEARLRCSPMKGHSHVYWYRQLPEEGLKFMVYLQKENIIDESGMPKERFSAEFPKEGPSILRIQQVVRGDSAAYFCASSAIEDTEAFFGQGTRLTVV.

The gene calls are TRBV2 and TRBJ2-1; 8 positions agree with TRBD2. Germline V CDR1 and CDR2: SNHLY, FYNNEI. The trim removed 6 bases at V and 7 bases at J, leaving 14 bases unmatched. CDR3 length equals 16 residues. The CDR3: CASRRGIRRGDNEQFF. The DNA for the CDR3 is TGTGCCAGCAGAAGAGGTATTAGGCGGGGGGATAATGAGCAGTTCTTC.

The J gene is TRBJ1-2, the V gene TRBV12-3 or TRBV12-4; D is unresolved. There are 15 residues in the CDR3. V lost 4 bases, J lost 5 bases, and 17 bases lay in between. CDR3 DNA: TGTGCCAGCAGTTCCGACGGCCACAACGGATATGGCTACACCTTC. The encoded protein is CASSSDGHNGYGYTF.

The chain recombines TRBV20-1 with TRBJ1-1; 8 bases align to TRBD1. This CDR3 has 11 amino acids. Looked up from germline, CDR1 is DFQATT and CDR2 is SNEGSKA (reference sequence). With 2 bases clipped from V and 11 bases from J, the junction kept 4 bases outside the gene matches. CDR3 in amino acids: CSARQTGVAFF. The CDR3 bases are TGCAGTGCTAGACAGACAGGGGTGGCTTTCTTT.

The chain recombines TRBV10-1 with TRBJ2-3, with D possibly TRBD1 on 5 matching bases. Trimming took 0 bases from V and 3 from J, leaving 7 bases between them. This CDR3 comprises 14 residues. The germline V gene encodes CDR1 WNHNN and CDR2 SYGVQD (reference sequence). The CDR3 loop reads CASSESTVTDTQYF. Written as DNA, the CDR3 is TGCGCCAGCAGTGAGTCGACAGTGACAGATACGCAGTATTTT.

Here the CDR3 reads CSASPTGVSGELFF. The CDR3 DNA sequence: TGCAGTGCTTCACCCACAGGCGTAAGCGGGGAGCTGTTTTTT. The chain employs TRBV20-1 and TRBJ2-2; possibly TRBD1 for D (5 bases). The CDR3 totals 14 residues. Germline lookup yields CDR1 DFQATT and CDR2 SNEGSKA (reference sequence). V gave up 5 bases and J gave up 7 bases, with 17 bases separating them.

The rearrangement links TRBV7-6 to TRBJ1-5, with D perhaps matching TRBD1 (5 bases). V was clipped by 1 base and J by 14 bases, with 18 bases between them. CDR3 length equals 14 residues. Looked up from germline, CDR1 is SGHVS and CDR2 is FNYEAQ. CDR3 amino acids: CASSLEAGGSRKHF. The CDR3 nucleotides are TGTGCCAGCAGCTTAGAGGCGGGGGGAAGCCGTAAGCATTTT.

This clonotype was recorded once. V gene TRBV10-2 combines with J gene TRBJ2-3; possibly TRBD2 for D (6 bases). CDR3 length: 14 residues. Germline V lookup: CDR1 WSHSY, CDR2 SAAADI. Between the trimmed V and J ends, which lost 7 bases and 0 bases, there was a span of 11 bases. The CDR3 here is CASTSAESTDTQYF. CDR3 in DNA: TGCGCCAGCACTAGCGCGGAGAGCACAGATACGCAGTATTTT.

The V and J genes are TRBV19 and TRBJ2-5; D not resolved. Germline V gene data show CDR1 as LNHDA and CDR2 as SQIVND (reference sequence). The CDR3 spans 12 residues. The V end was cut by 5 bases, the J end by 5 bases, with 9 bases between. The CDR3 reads CASSESRETQYF. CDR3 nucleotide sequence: TGTGCCAGTAGTGAGTCGCGGGAGACCCAGTACTTC.

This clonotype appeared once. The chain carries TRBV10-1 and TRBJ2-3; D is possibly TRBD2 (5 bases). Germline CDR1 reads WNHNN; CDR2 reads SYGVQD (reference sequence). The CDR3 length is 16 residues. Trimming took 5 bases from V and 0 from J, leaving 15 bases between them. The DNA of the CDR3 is TGCGCCAGCAGTAGTGGGCTAGCTGCTAGCACAGATACGCAGTATTTT. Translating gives CASSSGLAASTDTQYF.

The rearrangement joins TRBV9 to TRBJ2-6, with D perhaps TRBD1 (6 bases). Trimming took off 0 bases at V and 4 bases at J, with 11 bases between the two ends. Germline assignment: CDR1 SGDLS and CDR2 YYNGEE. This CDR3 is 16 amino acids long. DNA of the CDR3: TGTGCCAGCAGCGTAGAGAACAGGGTCGGGGCCAACGTCCTGACTTTC. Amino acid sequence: CASSVENRVGANVLTF.

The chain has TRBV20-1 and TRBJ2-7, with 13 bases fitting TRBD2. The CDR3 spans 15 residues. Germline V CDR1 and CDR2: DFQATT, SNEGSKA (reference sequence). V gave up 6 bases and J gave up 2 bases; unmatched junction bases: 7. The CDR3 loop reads CSAIGLAGAPYEQYF. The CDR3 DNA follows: TGCAGTGCAATTGGACTAGCGGGGGCCCCCTACGAGCAGTACTTC.

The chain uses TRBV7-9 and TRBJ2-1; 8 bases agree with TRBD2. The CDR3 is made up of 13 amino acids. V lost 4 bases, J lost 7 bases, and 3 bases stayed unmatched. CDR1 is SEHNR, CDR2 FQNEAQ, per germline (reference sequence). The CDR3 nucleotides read TGTGCCAGCAGCTCCCCGGGAGGGAATGAGCAGTTCTTC. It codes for CASSSPGGNEQFF.

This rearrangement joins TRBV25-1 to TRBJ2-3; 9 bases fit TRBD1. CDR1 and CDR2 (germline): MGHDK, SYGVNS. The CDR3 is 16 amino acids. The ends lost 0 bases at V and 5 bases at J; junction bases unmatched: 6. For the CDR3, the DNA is TGTGCCAGCAGTGAATACGAAACAGGGGGCAGAGATACGCAGTATTTT. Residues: CASSEYETGGRDTQYF.

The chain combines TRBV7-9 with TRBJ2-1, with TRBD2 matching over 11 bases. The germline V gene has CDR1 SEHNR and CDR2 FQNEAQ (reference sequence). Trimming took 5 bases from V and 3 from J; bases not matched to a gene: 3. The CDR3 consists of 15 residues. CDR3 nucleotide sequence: TGTGCCAGCAGCCTACTAGCGGGAGACTACAATGAGCAGTTCTTC. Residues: CASSLLAGDYNEQFF.

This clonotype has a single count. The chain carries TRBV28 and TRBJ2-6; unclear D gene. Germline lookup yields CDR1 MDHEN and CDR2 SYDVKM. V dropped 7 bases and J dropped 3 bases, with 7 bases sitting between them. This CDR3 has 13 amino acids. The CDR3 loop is CASTIHGANVLTF. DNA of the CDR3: TGTGCCAGCACTATACATGGGGCCAACGTCCTGACTTTC. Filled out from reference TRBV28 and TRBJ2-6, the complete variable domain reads DVKVTQSSRYLVKRTGEKVFLECVQDMDHENMFWYRQDPGLGLRLIYFSYDVKMKEKGDIPEGYSVSREKKERFSLILESASTNQTSMYLCASTIHGANVLTFGAGSRLTVL.

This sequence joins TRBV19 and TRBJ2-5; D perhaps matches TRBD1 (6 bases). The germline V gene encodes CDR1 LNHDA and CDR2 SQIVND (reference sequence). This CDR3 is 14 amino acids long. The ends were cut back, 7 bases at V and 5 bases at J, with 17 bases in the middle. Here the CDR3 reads CASNQDRQVETQYF. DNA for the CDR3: TGTGCCAGTAACCAGGACCGACAGGTTGAGACCCAGTACTTC.